Sequencing of this TCR beta chain was carried out in a study of T-cell memory formation after mild COVID-19. CDR3 size: 14 residues. Germline lookup yields CDR1 MGHRA and CDR2 YSYEKL. The V end was cut by 2 bases, the J end by 0 bases, with 4 bases between. TCRdb analysed the 5' RACE reads with MiXCR anew, one entry per CDR3 protein. The table has under 650,000 distinct CDR3 sequences, about 20% seen once. The receptor was derived from an adult woman who had mild COVID-19 (a few samples of this study predate the infection). Cell type and time point are not known. The chain has TRBV4-1 and TRBJ2-2, with no clear D. Sequencing was done on a sample of PBMCs or a T cell subset sorted from them (not recorded which). CDR3 region: CASSQMPNTGELFF. The CDR3 coding sequence is TGCGCCAGCAGCCAAATGCCGAACACCGGGGAGCTGTTTTTT.